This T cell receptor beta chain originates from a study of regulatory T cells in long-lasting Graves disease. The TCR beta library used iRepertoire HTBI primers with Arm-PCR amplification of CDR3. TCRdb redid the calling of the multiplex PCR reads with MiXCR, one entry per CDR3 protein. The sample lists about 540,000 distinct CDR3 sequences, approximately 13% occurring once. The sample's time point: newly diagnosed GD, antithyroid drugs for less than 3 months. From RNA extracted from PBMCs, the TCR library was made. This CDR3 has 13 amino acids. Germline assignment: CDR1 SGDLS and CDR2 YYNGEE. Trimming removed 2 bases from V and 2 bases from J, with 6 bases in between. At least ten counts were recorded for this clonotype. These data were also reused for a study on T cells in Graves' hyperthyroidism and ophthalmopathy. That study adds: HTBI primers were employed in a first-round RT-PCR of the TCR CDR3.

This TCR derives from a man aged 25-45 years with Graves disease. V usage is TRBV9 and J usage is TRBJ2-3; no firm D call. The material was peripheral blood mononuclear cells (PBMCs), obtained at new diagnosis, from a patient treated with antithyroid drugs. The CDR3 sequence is CASSVSITDTQYF. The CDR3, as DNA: TGTGCCAGCAGCGTGTCGATCACAGATACGCAGTATTTT.